The present entry profiles one TCR beta chain with its context. Its specificity is not known. This record belongs to a study of cytomegalovirus exposure and HLA in healthy donors. Study conclusions and caveats: TCR beta V- and J-gene trimming, according to a later analysis, was linked to a missense DCLRE1C variant.

Looked up from germline, CDR1 is SGHDT and CDR2 is YYEEEE. The germline V and J ends were trimmed by 0 bases and 4 bases, with 7 bases remaining between them. The length of the CDR3 is 13 residues. 60 Vbeta and 13 Jbeta primers were used in PCR. Profiled with immunoSEQ multiplex PCR; TCRdb holds only in-frame clones, not every one. The sample carries approximately 140,000 clones, approximately 85% recorded once. The sample comprised PBMCs. The rearrangement uses TRBV5-6 and TRBJ1-2; tentatively, D is TRBD1 (5 bases). The TCR originated in a man aged 45-65 years in good health and CMV-seropositive. The DNA for the CDR3 is TGTGCCAGCAGCTTGGACAGGTCCTATGGCTACACCTTC. It encodes CASSLDRSYGYTF. Drawing the rest from reference TRBV5-6 and TRBJ1-2, the complete variable domain is DAGVTQSPTHLIKTRGQQVTLRCSPKSGHDTVSWYQQALGQGPQFIFQYYEEEERQRGNFPDRFSGHQFPNYSSELNVNALLLGDSALYLCASSLDRSYGYTFGSGTRLTVV.